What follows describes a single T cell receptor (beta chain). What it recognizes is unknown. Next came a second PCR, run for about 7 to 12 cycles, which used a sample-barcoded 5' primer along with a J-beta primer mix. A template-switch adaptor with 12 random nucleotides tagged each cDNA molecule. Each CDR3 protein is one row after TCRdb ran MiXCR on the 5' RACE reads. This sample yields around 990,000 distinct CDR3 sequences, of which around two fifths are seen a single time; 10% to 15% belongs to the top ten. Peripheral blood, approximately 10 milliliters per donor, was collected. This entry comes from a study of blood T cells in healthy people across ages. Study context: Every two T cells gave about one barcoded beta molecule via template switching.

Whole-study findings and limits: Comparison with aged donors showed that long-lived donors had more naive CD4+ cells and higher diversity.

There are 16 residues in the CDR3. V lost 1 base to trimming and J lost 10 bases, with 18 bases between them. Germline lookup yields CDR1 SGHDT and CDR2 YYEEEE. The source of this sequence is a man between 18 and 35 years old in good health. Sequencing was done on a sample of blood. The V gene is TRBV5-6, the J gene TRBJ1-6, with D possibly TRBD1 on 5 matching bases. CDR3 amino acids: CASSLRGRRGASPLHF. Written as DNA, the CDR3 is TGTGCCAGCAGCTTGAGGGGAAGGAGGGGTGCCTCACCCCTCCACTTT.